What follows describes a single T cell receptor (beta chain). Antigen: not known. The CDR3 sequence is 13 residues long. Trimming removed 0 bases from V and 6 bases from J, with 6 bases in between. Germline CDR1 SGDLS, CDR2 YYNGEE. The approximately 120-subject validation cohort, separate from the roughly 700-subject first cohort, included the donors. This specimen comes from a study of cytomegalovirus exposure and HLA in healthy donors. Whole-study findings and limits: Cytomegalovirus-associated status was assigned to some 180 TCR beta chains. In vitro testing confirmed three CMV-associated chains as specific for CMV antigens.

TCRdb's copy holds only in-frame clones and misses some; the assay was immunoSEQ multiplex PCR. The data show about 160,000 clones, about 96% seen once. This sequence was found in a woman under 30 in good health and CMV-seronegative. The sample comprised PBMCs. The gene calls are TRBV9 and TRBJ2-2; D may be TRBD2 (6 bases). CDR3 nucleotides: TGTGCCAGCAGCGTAGGGGGGGCCGGGGAGCTGTTTTTT. The encoded protein is CASSVGGAGELFF.